This TCR beta chain emerged from a study of blood T cell repertoires in COVID-19. Overall study context: Whether acute or convalescent, the COVID-19 samples came from the United States, Italy and Spain. T cells, B-cell-depleted T cells, or PBMCs supplied cDNA or gDNA.

In the original processing: For nucleated cells, counts were estimated from reference gene primer amplification. The data were produced by immunoSEQ multiplex PCR, yet TCRdb's version contains in-frame clones alone and is incomplete. V, J and clone size were drawn from that table, and D and trimming were deduced from the DNA. Found here are more than 150,000 clones, 89% of them singletons; the top ten hold 2.5% to 3.5%. This sequence was found in a man between 60 and 70 years old with acute or convalescent COVID-19. The source material was peripheral blood.

The CDR3 nucleotides are TGCGCCAGCAGCTTATGTCAGGCATCGAACTCTGGAAACACCATATATTTT. Encoded protein: CASSLCQASNSGNTIYF. The rearrangement uses TRBV5-1 and TRBJ1-3; D gene uncertain. The CDR3 totals 17 residues. Trimming took off 2 bases at V and 0 bases at J, with 15 bases between the two ends. CDR1 and CDR2 from the germline V gene are SGHRS and YFSETQ. The full variable domain, its missing parts supplied by reference TRBV5-1 and TRBJ1-3, is KAGVTQTPRYLIKTRGQQVTLSCSPISGHRSVSWYQQTPGQGLQFLFEYFSETQRNKGNFPGRFSGRQFSNSRSEMNVSTLELGDSALYLCASSLCQASNSGNTIYFGEGSWLTVV.